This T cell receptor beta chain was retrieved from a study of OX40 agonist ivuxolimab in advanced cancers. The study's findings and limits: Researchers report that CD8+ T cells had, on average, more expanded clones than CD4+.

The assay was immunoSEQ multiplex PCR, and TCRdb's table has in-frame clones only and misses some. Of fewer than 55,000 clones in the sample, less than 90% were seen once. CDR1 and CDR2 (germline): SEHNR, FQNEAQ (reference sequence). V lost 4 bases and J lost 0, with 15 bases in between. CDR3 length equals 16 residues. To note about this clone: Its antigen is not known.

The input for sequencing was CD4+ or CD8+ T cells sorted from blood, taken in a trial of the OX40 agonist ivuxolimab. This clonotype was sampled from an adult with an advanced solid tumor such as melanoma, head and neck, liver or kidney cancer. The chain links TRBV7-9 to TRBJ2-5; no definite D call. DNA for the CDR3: TGTGCCAGCAGCTATTCCGGTGAAAGGTACCAAGAGACCCAGTACTTC. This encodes CASSYSGERYQETQYF.